This T cell receptor (beta chain) is drawn from a study of human T cells and chemical hapten exposure. Whole-study context: Diphenylcyclopropenone was administered weekly to the scalp of patients throughout the approximately 23-week study.

The CDR3 sequence is 18 residues long. V was cut by 2 bases and J by 1 base, with 22 bases left in between. Germline CDR1 and CDR2: GTSNPN and SVGIG (reference sequence). Study results and caveats: While controls formed fewer of them, expanded TCRs formed significantly more large CDR3 similarity clusters. As patch test score rose, PT1 expanded TCR counts tended to rise as well.

Via MiXCR, TCRdb re-called the RACE reads, giving one row per CDR3 protein. The table has more than 110,000 distinct CDR3 sequences, approximately 12% seen once. This clonotype was seen a few times. The antigen remains unidentified. Regarding time point: patch test 2, 6 weeks after DPC sensitization. This sample's treatment: therapeutic diphenylcyclopropenone sensitization with weekly scalp DPC. V gene TRBV30 combines with J gene TRBJ2-3; a possible D gene is TRBD2 (7 bases). The TCR was taken from a woman in her fifties or sixties with alopecia areata. Some clones in this sample may be carry-over from other donors' samples. The material was whole blood, obtained in connection with sensitization to the hapten diphenylcyclopropenone (DPC). The DNA of the CDR3 is TGTGCCTGGAGTCCGGGGGGCGCCGGGCATACCCGCACAGATACGCAGTATTTT. Translation gives CAWSPGGAGHTRTDTQYF. The entire variable domain, with the rest obtained from reference TRBV30 and TRBJ2-3, is as follows: SQTIHQWPATLVQPVGSPLSLECTVEGTSNPNLYWYRQAAGRGLQLLFYSVGIGQISSEVPQNLSASRPQDRQFILSSKKLLLSDSGFYLCAWSPGGAGHTRTDTQYFGPGTRLTVL.